The rows below give T cell receptor beta chains drawn from one sample of a study of T cell repertoires in cytomegalovirus infection. TCRdb analysed the reads with MiXCR anew, one entry per CDR3 protein. The table records 630,000 or so distinct CDR3 sequences, around 24% of them present only once. Specimen: CD8+ T cells from PBMCs. These receptors were obtained from a human donor in good health (CMV status not recorded). Some clones in this sample may be carry-over from other donors' samples. Each CDR3 is given with its conserved first and last residue. D genes are given only for firm matches. The size field is filled for only some rows; it gives once, few, many or a size class.

cdr3_nt cdr3_aa j_call v_call clone_size cdr3_length d_call
TGTGCCAGCAGCGGACTTGGGGGGCCAACGAACACTGAAGCTTTCTTT CASSGLGGPTNTEAFF TRBJ1-1 TRBV7-6 few 16 .
TGTGCCAGCAGCGAAGGAGGGGGTAGCGGTTCCGGGACCCAGTACTTC CASSEGGGSGSGTQYF TRBJ2-5 TRBV5-4 . 16 .
TGTGCCAGCTCACCAGAGGAGGTCAGCTACAATGAGCAGTTCTTC CASSPEEVSYNEQFF TRBJ2-1 TRBV18 . 15 .
TGTGCCAGTATGGGGAGTCCGAGCAATCAGCCCCAGCATTTT CASMGSPSNQPQHF TRBJ1-5 TRBV19 . 14 .
TGCGCCAGCAGCCAAGATTCCGACAGGGTGGATGAGCAGTTCTTC CASSQDSDRVDEQFF TRBJ2-1 TRBV4-3 . 15 TRBD1
TGTGCCAGCAGCTTATATAGCGGGAACGGGGAGCTGTTTTTT CASSLYSGNGELFF TRBJ2-2 TRBV7-3 many 14 TRBD2
TGTGCCAGCAGGACGAGGGACACCCCCCAAGAGACCCAGTACTTC CASRTRDTPQETQYF TRBJ2-5 TRBV6-2/TRBV6-3 few 15 .
TGTGCCAGCAGCTCCCGGGGGGGCCTAGAGACCCAGTACTTC CASSSRGGLETQYF TRBJ2-5 TRBV7-2 many 14 TRBD2
TGTGCCAGCAGCTTGGGACAGCGAGACAATGAGCAGTTCTTC CASSLGQRDNEQFF TRBJ2-1 TRBV13 . 14 TRBD1
TGCGCCAGCAGCTTGGGAGAGGGGCCCACCGGGGAGCTGTTTTTT CASSLGEGPTGELFF TRBJ2-2 TRBV5-1 few 15 .
TGTGCCACAGGACAGCTTGGACACATGAACACTGAAGCTTTCTTT CATGQLGHMNTEAFF TRBJ1-1 TRBV19 many 15 .
TGTGCCAGCAGTCCTGACCAGGGACAAGAGACCCAGTACTTC CASSPDQGQETQYF TRBJ2-5 TRBV12-3/TRBV12-4 many 14 .
TGTGCCAGCAGTTCAGACAGGGTTGATGGCTACACCTTC CASSSDRVDGYTF TRBJ1-2 TRBV6-6 many 13 TRBD1
TGTGCCAGCAGTTCTGGACTAGCGGGCCACCAAGAGACCCAGTACTTC CASSSGLAGHQETQYF TRBJ2-5 TRBV6-5 few 16 TRBD2
TGTGCCAGCACTACCCCACTGCGGGGATCCTACAATGAGCAGTTCTTC CASTTPLRGSYNEQFF TRBJ2-1 TRBV2 few 16 .
TGTGCCAGCAGTTACCTCAATAATTCACCCCTCCACTTT CASSYLNNSPLHF TRBJ1-6 TRBV6-2/TRBV6-3 few 13 .
TGTGCCAGCAGTTCCGGGGAGGACCCCCAAGAGACCCAGTACTTC CASSSGEDPQETQYF TRBJ2-5 TRBV27 . 15 .
TGTGCCAGCAGCCCAGGGAGGGGAGGAGCAGATACGCAGTATTTT CASSPGRGGADTQYF TRBJ2-3 TRBV7-6 many 15 TRBD2
TGTGCCAGCAGTCCGCCCTCGACTAGCGGGGGGCCCAATGAGCAGTTCTTC CASSPPSTSGGPNEQFF TRBJ2-1 TRBV28 . 17 TRBD2
TGTGCCAGCAGCGTCCCGCTAAATACAGGGGATAACACCGGGGAGCTGTTTTTT CASSVPLNTGDNTGELFF TRBJ2-2 TRBV7-6 many 18 TRBD1
TGCGCCAGCAGTCAATCCAGGACTGCAACTAATGAAAAACTGTTTTTT CASSQSRTATNEKLFF TRBJ1-4 TRBV23-1 . 16 .
TGCAGTGCGCCCGGACTGTACGAGCAGTACTTC CSAPGLYEQYF TRBJ2-7 TRBV20-1 . 11 .
TGTGCCAGCAGCTCCAACAGGAGACTTAACTATGGCTACACCTTC CASSSNRRLNYGYTF TRBJ1-2 TRBV13 . 15 .
TGCGCCAGCAACTGGGGACAGGGGAACAGTGAAGCTTTCTTT CASNWGQGNSEAFF TRBJ1-1 TRBV4-3 . 14 TRBD1
TGTGCCAGCAGCACCGGGCCCGGAGGGTCCTACGAGCAGTACTTC CASSTGPGGSYEQYF TRBJ2-7 TRBV5-5 . 15 .
TGTGCCAGCAGGCTCAGGGGGCTAGAGCAGCCCCAGCATTTT CASRLRGLEQPQHF TRBJ1-5 TRBV28 few 14 TRBD1
TGCAGCGTCCTAGTGATGGGGGCCCAGTACTTC CSVLVMGAQYF TRBJ2-5 TRBV29-1 . 11 .
TGTGCCAGCAGTTTTACGACCCGGATGGGGGAGGGGTTTCAGTACTTC CASSFTTRMGEGFQYF TRBJ2-4 TRBV28 few 16 TRBD2
TGTGCCAGCAGCTTAGAGGACCAGGAGTTCTTC CASSLEDQEFF TRBJ2-1 TRBV13 few 11 .
TGCAGCGTTGTACTCGGGGGGCACAATCAGGAGCAGTTCTTC CSVVLGGHNQEQFF TRBJ2-1 TRBV29-1 . 14 .
TGCAGCGTTGGGACGGAAAAAAATGAGCAGTTCTTC CSVGTEKNEQFF TRBJ2-1 TRBV29-1 . 12 .
TGTGCCAGCAGCGCCCGAGGGGACGAGCAGTACTTC CASSARGDEQYF TRBJ2-7 TRBV6-6 . 12 .
TGTGCCAGCAGTTCCCCACGGGGGCGCCGCACAGATACGCAGTATTTT CASSSPRGRRTDTQYF TRBJ2-3 TRBV28 few 16 .
TGCGCCAGCAGCCAGGCGACAGGGGACAATGAGCAGTTCTTC CASSQATGDNEQFF TRBJ2-1 TRBV4-1 few 14 TRBD1
TGTGCCAGCAGCCCTCTTGGACAGGAGACATGGGAGCTGTTTTTT CASSPLGQETWELFF TRBJ2-2 TRBV5-6 few 15 TRBD1
TGTGCCAGCAGCCAAACGTTTTCCGACAGTATGAACACTGAAGCTTTCTTT CASSQTFSDSMNTEAFF TRBJ1-1 TRBV4-2 few 17 .
TGTGCCAGCAGGCTTAGGAATTCACCCCTCCACTTT CASRLRNSPLHF TRBJ1-6 TRBV6-2/TRBV6-3 few 12 .
TGCGCCAGCAGGGAGACAGGGGGAGTGTGGGCTGAAGCTTTCTTT CASRETGGVWAEAFF TRBJ1-1 TRBV5-1 . 15 TRBD1
TGTGCCAGTAGTATGATGGTAGGGACTGAAGCTTTCTTT CASSMMVGTEAFF TRBJ1-1 TRBV19 few 13 .
TGCAGTGCTAGAGATGGAGCGGGGGAGAACACCGGGGAGCTGTTTTTT CSARDGAGENTGELFF TRBJ2-2 TRBV20-1 . 16 TRBD2
TGTGCCAGCAGCTTTGGCCCGGGTGGAAAGACCCAGTACTTC CASSFGPGGKTQYF TRBJ2-5 TRBV11-2 few 14 .
TGTGCCAGCAGCTTAGGGACACCGCAATACTACGAGCAGTACTTC CASSLGTPQYYEQYF TRBJ2-7 TRBV7-6 many 15 .
TGTGCCAGCAGTTACCCAAGCGGGGGAAGTCCAAAATATCACTCTGGGGCCAACGTCCTGACTTTC CASSYPSGGSPKYHSGANVLTF TRBJ2-6 TRBV6-6 . 22 TRBD2
TGTGCCAGCAGTCTCAGGGGCGCTGGCACAGATACGCAGTATTTT CASSLRGAGTDTQYF TRBJ2-3 TRBV12-3/TRBV12-4 many 15 .
TGTGCCAACAGTTCATTACTCAGCGGACTCTACAATGAGCAGTTCTTC CANSSLLSGLYNEQFF TRBJ2-1 TRBV28 . 16 .
TGTGCCAGCAGTTGGGGGGGGTACAATGAGCAGTTCTTC CASSWGGYNEQFF TRBJ2-1 TRBV6-2/TRBV6-3 . 13 TRBD2
TGTGCCAGCAGTGAGGAGCGGATGGGATGGGATGAGCAGTTCTTC CASSEERMGWDEQFF TRBJ2-1 TRBV25-1 . 15 .
TGTGCCAGCAGCCAAGGGACCCAAGCCAAAAACATTCAGTACTTC CASSQGTQAKNIQYF TRBJ2-4 TRBV14 . 15 .
TGTGCCAGCAGGCATACAGGGGTTGGAGCTTTCTTT CASRHTGVGAFF TRBJ1-1 TRBV14 . 12 TRBD1
TGCAGCGTTGAAGACAACTATGGCTACACCTTC CSVEDNYGYTF TRBJ1-2 TRBV29-1 . 11 .
TGTGCCAGCAGCTTAGGTCCTCAAGGTGGGCAGTATTTT CASSLGPQGGQYF TRBJ2-3 TRBV7-6 few 13 .
TGTGCCAGCAGTGTTGGCAGAAAAGAGACCCAGTACTTC CASSVGRKETQYF TRBJ2-5 TRBV2 few 13 .
TGTGCCAGCAGTGACGGACCTCTTAATTCACCCCTCCACTTT CASSDGPLNSPLHF TRBJ1-6 TRBV27 few 14 .
TGCGCCAGCAGCCACCGGGGCTACAATGAGCAGTTCTTC CASSHRGYNEQFF TRBJ2-1 TRBV4-1 many 13 .